The 15 T cell receptor beta chains below all came from one sample that was sequenced in a study of CD8+CD57+ T cells in acquired aplastic anemia (dated by TCRdb to about 2018). Sequencing took place on an Illumina HiSeq 2000. TCR beta VDJ combination and CDR3 sequence profiling used genomic DNA as the template. The public sequencing data were trimmed at Q25 with fastp and processed into clonotypes with MiXCR by TCRdb, which kept only in-frame beta chains. Rows merge per CDR3 protein into single entries with the most common DNA and genes. In all, the sample holds 150,000 to 200,000 distinct CDR3 sequences, and roughly half of those were seen once. The top ten clones comprise 2.5% to 3.5% of the sample. Sequencing was carried out using sorted CD4+, CD8+, or CD8+CD57+ T cells (not recorded which) from PBMCs. These receptors were obtained from a human donor in good health.

Many counts were recorded for this clonotype. The chain joins TRBV20-1 to TRBJ2-5; 7 bases fit TRBD2. This CDR3 is 14 amino acids long. Trimming took 6 bases from V and 3 from J; bases not matched to a gene: 10. CDR1 DFQATT and CDR2 SNEGSKA come from the germline V gene (reference sequence). CDR3 loop: CSASHLRGEETQYF. CDR3 sequence (DNA): TGCAGTGCAAGTCATCTCCGGGGGGAAGAGACCCAGTACTTC.

The chain combines TRBV3-1 with TRBJ2-7; D is uncertain. The CDR3 sequence is 13 residues long. Trimming shortened V by 0 bases and J by 5 bases, and 8 bases separated the two germline ends. CDR1 is LGHDT, CDR2 YNNKEL, per germline (reference sequence). CDR3 nucleotides: TGTGCCAGCAGCCAAGATTTGGGGAACGAGCAGTACTTC. This gives the protein CASSQDLGNEQYF.

The V and J genes are TRBV15 and TRBJ2-5, with 8 bases that match TRBD2. Per the germline V gene, CDR1 is LNHNV and CDR2 is YYDKDF (reference sequence). The CDR3 is 16 residues long. V was pared by 1 base and J by 5 bases, with 9 bases of the junction left unmatched. The DNA for the CDR3 is TGTGCCACCAGCAGAGGTTTTGGACTAGCTTTTGAGACCCAGTACTTC. Its protein product is CATSRGFGLAFETQYF.

This clonotype was seen only once. At one of its ends the junction is not consistent with the germline gene, which may arise from a read error. The chain combines TRBV2 with TRBJ1-1; tentative D call: TRBD1 (5 bases). The CDR3 contains 13 residues. From germline, CDR1 is SNHLY and CDR2 FYNNEI. The CDR3: CARAGQGGTEAFF. The DNA of the CDR3 is TGCGCCCGAGCGGGCCAGGGTGGTACTGAAGCTTTCTTT.

The chain couples TRBV19 to TRBJ1-1, with D perhaps matching TRBD1 (5 bases). The V end lost 3 bases, the J end lost 11 bases, and 13 bases lay between the germline ends. Per the germline V gene, CDR1 is LNHDA and CDR2 is SQIVND (reference sequence). The CDR3 consists of 12 residues. The CDR3 nucleotides read TGTGCCAGTAGTATCTCTGCAGGGCGCGCTTTCTTT. As protein: CASSISAGRAFF.

The rearrangement uses TRBV19 and TRBJ2-7; 7 bases agree with TRBD2. Germline CDR1 reads LNHDA; CDR2 reads SQIVND (reference sequence). V dropped 5 bases and J dropped 5; count of bases not matched to a gene: 9. This CDR3 comprises 14 residues. DNA for the CDR3: TGTGCCAGTAGTGTGGCGGGAGAAGTCCACGAGCAGTACTTC. Its protein is CASSVAGEVHEQYF.

A note on this clonotype: A much larger clone differs from this one at a single base, so this may be a read error. The V call is TRBV5-1, the J call TRBJ2-3; D unclear. The last part of the DNA fits TRBJ1-5 better; the J call may be wrong. There are 14 residues in the CDR3. Germline assignment: CDR1 SGHRS and CDR2 YFSETQ. DNA of the CDR3: TGCGCCAGCAAACCCGGGAGTAGCACAGATACGCAGCATTTT. Translation: CASKPGSSTDTQHF.

The gene calls are TRBV2 and TRBJ2-5; the D gene is possibly TRBD1 (7 bases). This CDR3 is 14 amino acids long. Per germline, CDR1 SNHLY and CDR2 FYNNEI. V was pared by 4 bases and J by 7 bases, with 16 bases between. CDR3: CASSVEQGGGTQYF. CDR3 sequence (DNA): TGTGCCAGCAGTGTAGAGCAGGGGGGAGGGACCCAGTACTTC.

The chain links TRBV11-2 to TRBJ2-1, with D hard to call. Germline values: CDR1 SGHAT, CDR2 FQNNGV. The CDR3 runs 16 residues. The V end was cut by 5 bases, the J end by 0 bases, with 14 bases between. CDR3 amino acids: CASSNLAQSSYNEQFF. DNA of the CDR3: TGTGCCAGCAGCAACTTGGCACAGTCCTCCTACAATGAGCAGTTCTTC.

There are many counts of this clonotype. The V and J genes are TRBV20-1 and TRBJ2-1, with TRBD2 identical over 14 bases. The CDR3 covers 16 residues. Germline CDR1 reads DFQATT; CDR2 reads SNEGSKA (reference sequence). V trimming: 3 bases; J trimming: 3 bases; junction bases outside the gene matches: 4. The CDR3 sequence is CSASGTSGRGYNEQFF. In DNA form, the CDR3 reads TGCAGTGCTAGTGGGACTAGCGGGAGAGGCTACAATGAGCAGTTCTTC.

This clonotype has at least ten counts. The rearrangement uses TRBV7-9 and TRBJ2-4; a possible D gene is TRBD2 (5 bases). The V gene's germline CDR1 is SEHNR and CDR2 FQNEAQ (reference sequence). The ends were cut back, 4 bases at V and 3 bases at J, with 19 bases in the middle. This CDR3 region has 17 residues. CDR3 region: CASSSFGLGVSKNIQYF. For the CDR3, the DNA is TGTGCCAGCAGCTCCTTTGGGCTGGGAGTGAGCAAAAACATTCAGTACTTC. Full variable domain (missing parts from reference TRBV7-9 and TRBJ2-4): DTGVSQNPRHKITKRGQNVTFRCDPISEHNRLYWYRQTLGQGPEFLTYFQNEAQLEKSRLLSDRFSAERPKGSFSTLEIQRTEQGDSAMYLCASSSFGLGVSKNIQYFGAGTRLSVL.

The chain uses TRBV10-3 and TRBJ1-2, with D possibly matching TRBD1 (5 bases). Germline CDR1 reads ENHRY; CDR2 reads SYGVKD. The CDR3 has 13 amino acids. Trimming cost V 7 bases and J 4 bases, with 13 bases left between them. In DNA form, the CDR3 reads TGTGCCATCACCAGGGAGAGGGGCTATGGCTACACCTTC. Translating it yields CAITRERGYGYTF.

This clonotype was seen ten or more times. The genes are TRBV5-4 and TRBJ2-7; D possibly corresponds to TRBD1 (5 bases). Germline values: CDR1 SGHNT, CDR2 YYREEE (reference sequence). Trimming took 3 bases from V and 0 from J, leaving 13 bases between them. The CDR3 runs to 15 residues. The CDR3 coding sequence is TGTGCCAGCAGCTCTGGGGCGCCGAGCTCCTACGAGCAGTACTTC. This sequence encodes CASSSGAPSSYEQYF.

About this clonotype: A read error may produce the germline difference seen at one junction end. V gene TRBV15 combines with J gene TRBJ1-3; 8 nucleotides match TRBD1. CDR3 length: 13 amino acids. Germline CDR1 LNHNV, CDR2 YYDKDF (reference sequence). The CDR3 loop reads CATRGLAGNTIYF. The DNA of the CDR3 is TGTGCGACCAGGGGGCTAGCTGGAAACACCATATATTTT.

The rearrangement links TRBV7-6 to TRBJ2-7, with 8 nucleotides matching TRBD1. From germline, CDR1 is SGHVS and CDR2 FNYEAQ. Unmatched junction bases numbered 5, after V lost 4 bases and J lost 6 bases. This CDR3 region has 13 residues. The CDR3 protein is CASSSRTGGEQYF. CDR3 coding DNA: TGTGCCAGCAGCTCCCGTACAGGGGGCGAGCAGTACTTC.